Below are 11 T cell receptor beta chains sequenced from a single sample in a study of patients and donors after allogeneic stem cell transplantation. Each CDR3 protein is one row after TCRdb ran MiXCR on the RT-PCR reads. The sample shows 9,000 to 10,000 distinct CDR3 sequences, approximately 6% of them seen only once. Material: blood, either unsorted or a sorted T cell fraction (not recorded which). These receptors were collected from a human donor who was either an allogeneic HSCT recipient or a stem cell or donor lymphocyte infusion donor (not recorded which). It is not recorded whose cells these are; they may come from a transplant donor.

This clonotype has a count of ten or more. In nucleotides, the CDR3 is TGCAGTGCAACCATTAGCGGGAGTCGTCATGAGCAGTTCTTC. Translation: CSATISGSRHEQFF. This chain uses TRBV20-1 with TRBJ2-1; 9 bases match TRBD2. The J segment lost 8 bases and the V segment lost 6 bases, leaving 11 bases of the junction unmatched. CDR3 length equals 14 residues. Germline V lookup: CDR1 DFQATT, CDR2 SNEGSKA (reference sequence).

At least ten counts were recorded for this clonotype. The genes are TRBV18 and TRBJ1-6, with D unresolved. Trimming stripped 3 bases from V and 5 bases from J, with 8 bases between. This CDR3 region has 14 residues. The germline V gene encodes CDR1 KGHSH and CDR2 LQKENI. CDR3 loop: CASSPRRDNSPLHF. The CDR3 coding sequence is TGTGCCAGCTCACCCCGGCGGGATAATTCACCCCTCCACTTT. The full variable domain, rest sourced from reference TRBV18 and TRBJ1-6, is NAGVMQNPRHLVRRRGQEARLRCSPMKGHSHVYWYRQLPEEGLKFMVYLQKENIIDESGMPKERFSAEFPKEGPSILRIQQVVRGDSAAYFCASSPRRDNSPLHFGNGTRLTVT.

This clonotype was found many times. V usage is TRBV7-9 and J usage is TRBJ2-7; tentatively, D is TRBD1 (5 bases). Trimming took 2 bases from V and 3 from J, leaving 5 bases between them. The CDR3 length is 12 residues. Germline V CDR1 and CDR2: SEHNR, FQNEAQ (reference sequence). CDR3 in amino acids: CASSLQGYEQYF. In nucleotides, the CDR3 is TGTGCCAGCAGCTTACAGGGCTACGAGCAGTACTTC.

This clonotype was counted ten times or more. CDR3 nucleotide sequence: TGTGCCAGCAGTTACCCCCCCTGGGAGAGCACTGAAGCTTTCTTT. Encoded protein: CASSYPPWESTEAFF. The chain carries TRBV6-2 or TRBV6-3 and TRBJ1-1, with D uncertain. The CDR3 covers 15 residues. The germline V gene encodes CDR1 MNHEY and CDR2 SVGEGT. V was shortened by 2 bases and J by 4 bases, with 14 bases between the two germline ends.

The sample holds many counts of this clonotype. The V gene is TRBV6-2 or TRBV6-3, the J gene TRBJ1-1; no reliable D call. The CDR3 is 14 amino acids. Per germline, CDR1 MNHEY and CDR2 SVGEGT. Trimming stripped 0 bases from V and 0 bases from J, with 5 bases between. The CDR3 loop is CASSYSWLNTEAFF. DNA of the CDR3: TGTGCCAGCAGTTACTCGTGGTTGAACACTGAAGCTTTCTTT.

This clonotype was recorded at least ten times. V usage is TRBV29-1 and J usage is TRBJ2-1; D is unresolved. Trimming shortened V by 3 bases and J by 0 bases, and 6 bases separated the two germline ends. This CDR3 spans 13 amino acids. CDR1 is SQVTM, CDR2 ANQGSEA, per germline. CDR3 residues: CSVEKSSYNEQFF. The CDR3, as DNA: TGCAGCGTTGAGAAAAGCTCCTACAATGAGCAGTTCTTC.

This clonotype was seen many times. The chain uses TRBV5-1 and TRBJ2-1, with TRBD2 identical over 7 bases. In germline, CDR1 is SGHRS, CDR2 YFSETQ. The CDR3 loop spans 15 amino acids. With V trimmed by 0 bases and J by 3 bases, 3 bases remained unmatched. CDR3 residues: CASSLAPSGYNEQFF. The DNA of the CDR3 is TGCGCCAGCAGCTTGGCGCCTAGCGGCTACAATGAGCAGTTCTTC.

By frequency in the sample, this clonotype is medium-sized. The V and J genes are TRBV20-1 and TRBJ1-4; D may be TRBD1 (5 bases). Germline values: CDR1 DFQATT, CDR2 SNEGSKA (reference sequence). This CDR3 has 15 amino acids. Trimming removed 0 bases from V and 10 bases from J, with 18 bases in between. The CDR3 nucleotides are TGCAGTGCTAGAGATCCCAACCAGGGAGTAGGAAAACTGTTTTTT. It is translated as CSARDPNQGVGKLFF.

This chain connects TRBV18 to TRBJ2-7; the match to TRBD2 covers 9 bases. CDR1 and CDR2 (germline): KGHSH, LQKENI. Losses at the gene ends were 3 bases for V and 5 bases for J; bases not matched to a gene: 8. The CDR3 extends over 15 amino acids. For the CDR3, the DNA is TGTGCCAGCTCACCGCAGCGGGAGGCCGGCGACGAGCAGTACTTC. This translates into CASSPQREAGDEQYF.

This chain links TRBV20-1 with TRBJ2-7; 9 positions agree with TRBD1. This CDR3 is 12 amino acids long. Germline-derived CDR1 and CDR2 are DFQATT and SNEGSKA (reference sequence). The J segment lost 3 bases and the V segment lost 3 bases, leaving 0 bases of the junction unmatched. DNA for the CDR3: TGCAGTGCTAGGGGACAGGGCTACGAGCAGTACTTC. It translates to CSARGQGYEQYF.

This clonotype was detected many times. The chain combines TRBV9 with TRBJ2-7; tentatively, D is TRBD1 (6 bases). Per germline, CDR1 SGDLS and CDR2 YYNGEE. The CDR3 runs 14 residues. With 3 bases removed from V and 2 bases from J, the gap between germline ends came to 12 bases. Here the CDR3 DNA reads TGTGCCAGCAGCGCGGACAGTTTTACCTACGAGCAGTACTTC. Translated, it gives CASSADSFTYEQYF.